This T cell receptor beta chain comes out of a study of cytomegalovirus exposure and HLA in healthy donors. Both 60 Vbeta primers and 13 Jbeta primers went into the PCR. The protocol was immunoSEQ multiplex PCR, while the TCRdb copy is restricted to in-frame clones and leaves out a portion. The table shows about 240,000 clones, with about 88% occurring only once. Sequenced material: PBMCs. This receptor was obtained from a girl aged 2-10 years in good health and CMV-seronegative.

DNA of the CDR3: TGTGCCAGCAGCTTGGCAGCGGGAACGCAGTATTTT. Translated: CASSLAAGTQYF. This chain connects TRBV5-4 to TRBJ2-3; 7 nucleotides match TRBD2. Per the germline V gene, CDR1 is SGHNT and CDR2 is YYREEE (reference sequence). V gave up 0 bases and J gave up 9 bases; unmatched junction bases: 1. CDR3 length: 12 amino acids. Full variable domain (remainder filled in from reference TRBV5-4 and TRBJ2-3): ETGVTQSPTHLIKTRGQQVTLRCSSQSGHNTVSWYQQALGQGPQFIFQYYREEENGRGNFPPRFSGLQFPNYSSELNVNALELDDSALYLCASSLAAGTQYFGPGTRLTVL.